These 27 T cell receptor beta chains came from one sample sequenced in a study of CD8 T cells in Susac syndrome. The authors reverse transcribed roughly 0.5 to 1 ug RNA with random hexamers. TCRdb analysed the immunoSEQ multiplex PCR reads with MiXCR anew, one entry per CDR3 protein. The sample has about 200,000 distinct CDR3 sequences, more than 90% seen once. Sequenced sample: CD4+ T cells from PBMCs. The receptors come from a human donor with multiple sclerosis.

This chain links TRBV4-1 with TRBJ1-1; D call uncertain. The V end was cut by 8 bases, the J end by 6 bases, with 13 bases between. The CDR3 consists of 12 residues. Germline V gives CDR1 MGHRA, CDR2 YSYEKL. The CDR3 region is CASGPRKSEAFF. CDR3 bases: TGCGCCAGCGGCCCGAGGAAGTCTGAAGCTTTCTTT.

The V call is TRBV4-1, the J call TRBJ1-3, with D tentatively TRBD1 (5 bases). CDR3 length equals 14 residues. V lost 5 bases and J lost 2, with 10 bases in between. CDR1 is MGHRA, CDR2 YSYEKL, per germline. In nucleotides, the CDR3 is TGCGCCAGCAGCAACGGAGGGGCTGGAAACACCATATATTTT. Protein sequence: CASSNGGAGNTIYF.

In nucleotides, the CDR3 is TGCGCCAGCAGCTCCCTCCGGGCAGACGAGACCCAGTACTTC. This encodes CASSSLRADETQYF. V gene TRBV5-1 combines with J gene TRBJ2-5, with D uncertain. Trimming cost V 3 bases and J 5 bases, with 14 bases left between them. Germline V gives CDR1 SGHRS, CDR2 YFSETQ. The CDR3 length is 14 residues.

The chain has TRBV5-1 and TRBJ2-5; D not certain. Trimming took off 3 bases at V and 1 base at J, with 7 bases between the two ends. Germline CDR1 and CDR2: SGHRS and YFSETQ. The CDR3 extends over 13 amino acids. The CDR3 loop reads CASSWSSQETQYF. The CDR3 nucleotides are TGCGCCAGCAGCTGGAGCAGCCAAGAGACCCAGTACTTC.

The genes are TRBV30 and TRBJ2-1; D ambiguous. The germline V gene encodes CDR1 GTSNPN and CDR2 SVGIG (reference sequence). This CDR3 has 14 amino acids. V lost 6 bases and J lost 7, with 19 bases in between. The CDR3 DNA follows: TGTGCCTGTTTATTTAGCTATCCAGTGAATGAGCAGTTCTTC. This gives the protein CACLFSYPVNEQFF.

This rearrangement joins TRBV29-1 to TRBJ2-4; the D gene is possibly TRBD2 (6 bases). Germline CDR1 SQVTM, CDR2 ANQGSEA. Deletions cut 3 bases from V and 9 bases from J, with 15 bases between. The CDR3 runs 13 residues. The CDR3 loop is CSVEGRDGGIQYF. The DNA for the CDR3 is TGCAGCGTTGAGGGCCGAGACGGGGGCATTCAGTACTTC. The whole variable domain, filled in from reference TRBV29-1 and TRBJ2-4, reads SAVISQKPSRDICQRGTSLTIQCQVDSQVTMMFWYRQQPGQSLTLIATANQGSEATYESGFVIDKFPISRPNLTFSTLTVSNMSPEDSSIYLCSVEGRDGGIQYFGAGTRLSVL.

The V and J genes are TRBV29-1 and TRBJ2-4; TRBD1 is a possible D gene (6 bases). CDR3 length: 15 residues. Germline V CDR1 and CDR2: SQVTM, ANQGSEA. V was pared by 0 bases and J by 3 bases, with 12 bases between. DNA of the CDR3: TGCAGCGTTGAAGAAGGGGGTAGGGTCAAAAACATTCAGTACTTC. Translated: CSVEEGGRVKNIQYF.

The CDR3: CASSLAPAGELFF. Here the CDR3 DNA reads TGTGCCAGCAGCTTAGCACCGGCCGGGGAGCTGTTTTTT. V and J are TRBV13 and TRBJ2-2; unclear D gene. V was cut by 1 base and J by 6 bases, with 6 bases left in between. The germline V gene has CDR1 PRHDT and CDR2 FYEKMQ (reference sequence). The CDR3 has 13 amino acids.

The genes are TRBV7-2 and TRBJ2-7; 10 bases agree with TRBD1. V lost 5 bases, J lost 5 bases, and 9 bases stayed unmatched. CDR1 SGHTA and CDR2 FQGNSA come from the germline V gene. This CDR3 has 15 residues. CDR3 sequence (DNA): TGTGCCAGCAGCAGATCCGGGACAGGGGCCGACGAGCAGTACTTC. This encodes CASSRSGTGADEQYF.

This clonotype was seen only once. The conserved final phenylalanine or tryptophan is absent from the CDR3, which likely points to a read error. The genes are TRBV12-3 or TRBV12-4 and TRBJ2-7, with 7 bases aligning to TRBD1. V lost 5 bases and J lost 3; bases outside the gene matches: 7. The CDR3 is made up of 14 amino acids. The CDR3 region is CASSNRQGIYEQYL. The DNA of the CDR3 is TGTGCCAGCAGTAACAGACAGGGCATCTACGAGCAGTACCTC.

Written as DNA, the CDR3 is TGTGCCAGCAGCTTAGCCCGGACGGCGAACACTGAAGCTTTCTTT. Translating gives CASSLARTANTEAFF. The chain joins TRBV7-9 to TRBJ1-1; D gene unclear. V dropped 0 bases and J dropped 1 base, with 9 bases sitting between them. Germline-derived CDR1 and CDR2 are SEHNR and FQNEAQ (reference sequence). The CDR3 is made up of 15 amino acids.

The rearrangement uses TRBV29-1 and TRBJ1-3, with 9 bases that match TRBD1. The junction had 2 bases not matched to a gene; V was cut back by 6 bases and J by 2 bases. The CDR3 has 13 residues. Germline V gene data show CDR1 as SQVTM and CDR2 as ANQGSEA. This CDR3 is CSVRQGAGNTIYF. CDR3 nucleotides: TGCAGCGTCCGACAGGGGGCTGGAAACACCATATATTTT.

The chain carries TRBV20-1 and TRBJ1-4; possible D gene TRBD1, 6 bases. V gave up 7 bases and J gave up 8 bases, with 11 bases separating them. The germline V gene encodes CDR1 DFQATT and CDR2 SNEGSKA (reference sequence). The CDR3 contains 11 residues. CDR3 loop: CSVTGQEKLFF. The CDR3, as DNA: TGCAGTGTGACAGGCCAGGAAAAACTGTTTTTT.

This sequence joins TRBV27 and TRBJ1-2, with 9 bases fitting TRBD1. The CDR3 extends over 14 amino acids. Losses at the gene ends were 3 bases for V and 8 bases for J; bases not matched to a gene: 7. Germline CDR1 reads MNHEY; CDR2 reads SMNVEV (reference sequence). The CDR3 loop is CASSFAGTGKGYTF. In DNA form, the CDR3 reads TGTGCCAGCAGTTTTGCCGGGACAGGGAAAGGCTACACCTTC.

This chain connects TRBV20-1 to TRBJ2-7, with D possibly being TRBD2 (6 bases). This CDR3 contains 14 residues. CDR1 and CDR2 from the germline V gene are DFQATT and SNEGSKA (reference sequence). Trimming removed 3 bases at V and 6 bases at J, with 18 bases between. The CDR3 bases are TGCAGTGCTAGTCCGGCTGGGACTCTCACCGAGCAGTACTTC. Translating gives CSASPAGTLTEQYF.

The V gene is TRBV5-1, the J gene TRBJ2-5; D is uncertain. The CDR3 spans 14 residues. Germline V gene sequence: CDR1 SGHRS, CDR2 YFSETQ. With 4 bases removed from V and 2 bases from J, the gap between germline ends came to 12 bases. DNA for the CDR3: TGCGCCAGCAGCCCGGCCGACCTACAAGAGACCCAGTACTTC. Its translation: CASSPADLQETQYF.

The chain uses TRBV5-4 and TRBJ2-2; the D call may be TRBD1 or TRBD2 (5 bases each). Germline V gene sequence: CDR1 SGHNT, CDR2 YYREEE (reference sequence). The CDR3 consists of 15 residues. Between the trimmed V and J ends, which lost 4 bases and 0 bases, there was a span of 10 bases. The CDR3 DNA reads TGTGCCAGCAGCCGGGGACCGACGAACACCGGGGAGCTGTTTTTT. Translating it yields CASSRGPTNTGELFF.

The chain uses TRBV27 and TRBJ1-4; D is uncertain. The CDR3 extends over 16 amino acids. V was trimmed by 4 bases and J by 3 bases, leaving 15 bases between them. From germline, CDR1 is MNHEY and CDR2 SMNVEV (reference sequence). This CDR3 reads CASSWFGLAANEKLFF. The DNA for the CDR3 is TGTGCCAGCAGTTGGTTCGGACTCGCGGCTAATGAAAAACTGTTTTTT.

This chain joins TRBV13 and TRBJ1-6; TRBD1 matches 8 bases. CDR1 is PRHDT, CDR2 FYEKMQ, per germline (reference sequence). V lost 5 bases, J lost 10 bases, and 7 bases stayed unmatched. The CDR3 extends over 14 amino acids. CDR3 region: CASSRQGRVSPLHF. The CDR3 coding sequence is TGTGCCAGCAGCCGACAGGGGCGAGTATCACCCCTCCACTTT.

This chain connects TRBV3-1 to TRBJ1-1; D is uncertain. This CDR3 contains 14 residues. Deletions cut 0 bases from V and 5 bases from J, with 10 bases between. Germline V CDR1 and CDR2: LGHDT, YNNKEL (reference sequence). This chain's CDR3 is CASSQESRVTEAFF. CDR3 sequence (DNA): TGTGCCAGCAGCCAAGAATCTCGGGTAACTGAAGCTTTCTTT.

The gene calls are TRBV20-1 and TRBJ2-1; TRBD2 might be the D (6 bases). The CDR3 has 15 amino acids. CDR1 and CDR2 (germline): DFQATT, SNEGSKA (reference sequence). Trimming pared 1 base from V and 3 bases from J, leaving 13 bases between. CDR3 residues: CSARVEGGYYNEQFF. The DNA for the CDR3 is TGCAGTGCTAGAGTGGAGGGAGGCTACTACAATGAGCAGTTCTTC.

This chain joins TRBV30 and TRBJ2-1, with TRBD2 matching 12 bases. Germline V gives CDR1 GTSNPN, CDR2 SVGIG (reference sequence). CDR3 size: 15 residues. V was clipped by 5 bases and J by 4 bases; unmatched bases: 6. The CDR3 reads CAWGVGLAGYNEQFF. For the CDR3, the DNA is TGTGCCTGGGGGGTAGGACTAGCGGGGTACAATGAGCAGTTCTTC.

The V gene is TRBV9, the J gene TRBJ1-4; D is ambiguous. The CDR3 is 13 residues long. Germline V gene sequence: CDR1 SGDLS, CDR2 YYNGEE. Trimming removed 4 bases from V and 4 bases from J, with 8 bases in between. The CDR3 DNA sequence: TGTGCCAGCAGCCAAACAGTTAATGAAAAACTGTTTTTT. Its translation: CASSQTVNEKLFF.

The rearrangement joins TRBV4-2 to TRBJ2-3; unclear D gene. The CDR3 runs to 15 residues. The germline V gene encodes CDR1 LGHNA and CDR2 YNFKEQ. The V and J ends lost 4 bases and 2 bases respectively, with 13 bases between them. The CDR3 nucleotides are TGTGCCAGCAGCCGTTACAGTTTAGACACAGATACGCAGTATTTT. The encoded protein is CASSRYSLDTDTQYF.

This chain joins TRBV24-1 and TRBJ2-7, with TRBD2 as a possible D gene (5 bases). This CDR3 is 14 amino acids long. Germline CDR1 reads KGHDR; CDR2 reads SFDVKD. The V end lost 5 bases, the J end lost 2 bases, and 12 bases lay between the germline ends. CDR3 nucleotides: TGTGCCACCAGTGGGAAGGAGGTACCCTACGAGCAGTACTTC. Its translation is CATSGKEVPYEQYF.

V usage is TRBV20-1 and J usage is TRBJ2-7; D remains unclear. The V gene's germline CDR1 is DFQATT and CDR2 SNEGSKA (reference sequence). The CDR3 contains 12 residues. The V end lost 6 bases, the J end lost 2 bases, and 11 bases lay between the germline ends. In DNA form, the CDR3 reads TGCAGTGCCCTCGGTTCTACCTACGAGCAGTACTTC. Protein product: CSALGSTYEQYF.

This clonotype appeared a single time. The chain couples TRBV20-1 to TRBJ2-1; 10 positions agree with TRBD2. The germline gives CDR1 DFQATT, CDR2 SNEGSKA (reference sequence). The CDR3 loop spans 14 amino acids. Trimming cost V 0 bases and J 10 bases; bases outside gene matches: 6. In nucleotides, the CDR3 is TGCAGTGCTAGAGACGTAGCGGGAGGAGGCGAGCAGTTCTTC. As protein: CSARDVAGGGEQFF.